These 19 T cell receptor beta chains were sequenced from one sample in a study of tissue T cells after allogeneic stem cell transplantation. The protocol was immunoSEQ multiplex PCR, while the TCRdb copy is restricted to in-frame clones and leaves out a portion. The table includes approximately 1,500 clones, 50% to 65% detected once. Time point reported: mouse harvest day 14 after allogeneic transplant. The graft held 10^6 splenic CD5+ T cells and 10^7 T-cell-depleted bone marrow cells. The sample comprised liver tissue. Receptors were obtained from a female BALB/c mouse given C57BL/6 T cells with graft-versus-host disease after an allogeneic hematopoietic cell transplant.

This clone occurred once. Germline and genes here are mouse. Read data end 1 residue before the CDR3 end; the end is taken from the germline J gene. The chain links TRBV3 to TRBJ1-3; TRBD1 matches 7 bases. The ends lost 4 bases at V and 4 bases at J; junction bases unmatched: 4. The germline V gene has CDR1 SNHLY and CDR2 FYNGKV (reference sequence). This CDR3 has 14 amino acids. The CDR3: CASSSTGRGNTLYF. The CDR3 DNA, read in part, is TGTGCCAGCAGCTCGACAGGGAGGGGAAATACGCTCTAT.

By sample fraction, this clone is large (0.1 to 1%). The gene symbols are mouse symbols. Read data end 1 residue before the CDR3 end; the end is taken from the germline J gene. The rearrangement links TRBV26 to TRBJ2-1, with D hard to call. V was pared by 4 bases and J by 0 bases, with 4 bases between. CDR3 length: 13 residues. Per the germline V gene, CDR1 is KGHPV and CDR2 is FQNQEV (reference sequence). CDR3 DNA, as far as it was read: TGTGCCAGCAGTCAGGATAACTATGCTGAGCAGTTC. The encoded protein is CASSQDNYAEQF. The CDR3 as a whole reads CASSQDNYAEQFF.

Points on this clone: Genes and germline are mouse. From the germline J gene comes the end of the CDR3, since the read stops 1 residue before it. J is TRBJ2-2 and V is TRBV26; D uncertain. Germline assignment: CDR1 KGHPV and CDR2 FQNQEV (reference sequence). Trimming stripped 4 bases from V and 0 bases from J, with 12 bases between. This CDR3 has 16 residues. The CDR3 DNA, read in part, is TGTGCCAGCAGTCCCCAGACGGACGCAAACACCGGGCAGCTCTAC. It is translated as CASSPQTDANTGQLY. From start to end, the CDR3 is CASSPQTDANTGQLYF.

This clone was found once. Genes and germline are mouse. The read finishes 1 residue shy of the CDR3 end, and the germline J gene is used to complete it. The chain employs TRBV31 and TRBJ2-5; 10 positions match TRBD2. Germline V lookup: CDR1 GKSSPN, CDR2 SITVG. This CDR3 is built from 13 residues. V trimming: 7 bases; J trimming: 6 bases; junction bases outside the gene matches: 7. CDR3 in amino acids: CAFRDWGQDTQYF. The CDR3 DNA, read in part, is TGTGCCTTCCGGGACTGGGGCCAGGACACCCAGTAC.

Details on this clone: Mouse gene names and germline throughout. The read comes to an end 1 residue before the CDR3 does, leaving the germline J gene to fill in the end. The V call is TRBV26, the J call TRBJ2-2; D call uncertain. Germline CDR1 is KGHPV and CDR2 is FQNQEV (reference sequence). Trimming pared 4 bases from V and 1 base from J, leaving 7 bases between. The CDR3 is made up of 14 amino acids. The part of the CDR3 DNA that was read is TGTGCCAGCAGTCCGACGTTAAACACCGGGCAGCTCTAC. It specifies CASSPTLNTGQLY. The entire CDR3 is CASSPTLNTGQLYF. The variable domain in full, with the rest retrieved from reference TRBV26 and TRBJ2-2, is NSKVIQTPRYLVKGQGQKAKMRCIPEKGHPVVFWYQQNKNNEFKFLINFQNQEVLQQIDMTEKRFSAECPSNSPCSLEIQSSEAGDSALYLCASSPTLNTGQLYFGEGSKLTVL.

In this sample, this clone turned up a few times. Gene labels here are mouse ones. The CDR3 loop reads CASSPRQYEQYF. The DNA read from the CDR3 is TGTGCCAGCAGCCCCCGACAGTATGAACAGTAC. The genes are TRBV2 and TRBJ2-7; the D gene is possibly TRBD1 (5 bases). The CDR3 end falls 1 residue outside the read, so it is completed with the germline J gene. The CDR3 runs to 12 residues. From germline, CDR1 is LGHNA and CDR2 YSYQKL. Trimming took 4 bases from V and 4 from J, leaving 8 bases between them.

As to this clone: Gene names and germline match the mouse. Read sequence stops 1 residue before the CDR3 end, and the germline J gene provides the missing end. V usage is TRBV15 and J usage is TRBJ2-1; D possibly corresponds to TRBD2 (6 bases). V lost 0 bases and J lost 3, with 6 bases in between. This CDR3 spans 14 amino acids. From germline, CDR1 is SGHND and CDR2 FRSKSL. The sequenced part of the CDR3 DNA is TGTGCCAGCAGTTTAGCTGGGGGCTATGCTGAGCAGTTC. Residues: CASSLAGGYAEQF. The full CDR3 reads CASSLAGGYAEQFF.

This clone is large by share. Gene names refer to mouse genes. The read comes to an end 1 residue before the CDR3 does, leaving the germline J gene to fill in the end. The chain couples TRBV20 to TRBJ2-7; a possible D gene is TRBD1 (5 bases). Germline assignment: CDR1 GFQATS and CDR2 STVNSAI. There are 13 residues in the CDR3. The germline V and J ends were trimmed by 1 base and 0 bases, with 7 bases remaining between them. The CDR3 DNA, read in part, is TGTGGTGCTAGGGGACAGAGCTCCTATGAACAGTAC. It translates to CGARGQSSYEQY. The entire CDR3 is CGARGQSSYEQYF.

There are a few counts of this clone. Germline and genes here are mouse. The CDR3 is cut off 1 residue early in the read; its end comes from the germline J gene. The chain couples TRBV13-1 to TRBJ2-7; the match to TRBD1 covers 10 bases. This CDR3 has 14 residues. Germline trimming cut 4 bases from V and 2 bases from J; bases unmatched to any gene: 3. CDR1 is NSHNY, CDR2 SYGAGN, per germline. CDR3: CASSPGQGAYEQYF. The covered CDR3 bases are TGTGCCAGCAGTCCTGGACAGGGGGCCTATGAACAGTAC.

In the case of this clone: Gene names follow the mouse nomenclature. CDR3 residues: CASGDRGRQDTQYF. The CDR3 bases that were read are TGTGCCAGCGGTGATCGGGGGCGGCAAGACACCCAGTAC. V gene TRBV13-2 combines with J gene TRBJ2-5; D assignment may be TRBD1 or TRBD2 (6 bases each). The CDR3 goes on 1 residue after the read ends, and that part is filled in from the germline J gene. The CDR3 runs 14 residues. Trimming shortened V by 1 base and J by 3 bases, and 9 bases separated the two germline ends. Germline CDR1 and CDR2: NNHNN and SYGAGS (reference sequence).

This clone was picked up a small number of times. Gene names and germline match the mouse. The read is 1 residue too short to cover the CDR3 end, so that end is filled in from the germline J gene. The J gene is TRBJ1-1, the V gene TRBV15; TRBD1 agrees at 7 bases. V was clipped by 3 bases and J by 3 bases; unmatched bases: 4. This CDR3 is 14 amino acids long. Germline lookup yields CDR1 SGHND and CDR2 FRSKSL. The DNA read from the CDR3 is TGTGCCAGCAGTTTGGAGGGGGCTGACACAGAAGTCTTC. It specifies CASSLEGADTEVF. The entire CDR3 is CASSLEGADTEVFF.

Note on this clone: Gene and germline names: mouse. From the germline J gene comes the end of the CDR3, since the read stops 1 residue before it. This sequence joins TRBV26 and TRBJ2-1; D uncertain. Germline V gene sequence: CDR1 KGHPV, CDR2 FQNQEV (reference sequence). This CDR3 region has 15 residues. The ends were cut back, 4 bases at V and 0 bases at J, with 10 bases in the middle. The CDR3: CASSPPIYNYAEQFF. CDR3 DNA, as far as it was read: TGTGCCAGCAGTCCTCCCATATATAACTATGCTGAGCAGTTC.

As concerns this clone: Mouse names are used for the genes. The CDR3 end is not reached by the read, which stops 1 residue before it; the germline J gene fills it in. The chain joins TRBV19 to TRBJ2-4; TRBD2 aligns across 11 bases. The CDR3 is 13 amino acids. Germline V gene lookup returns CDR1 FNHDT and CDR2 SITEND (reference sequence). After removal of 4 bases from V and 5 bases from J, the junction contained 0 bases not matched to a gene. Incomplete CDR3 DNA: TGTGCCAGCAGTGACTGGGGGGGAAACACCTTGTAC. Translation: CASSDWGGNTLY. The whole CDR3 reads CASSDWGGNTLYF.

Comments on this clone: Gene names denote mouse genes. Coverage ceases 1 residue before the CDR3 finishes, and the germline J gene fills in the end. This chain uses TRBV23 with TRBJ2-3; the DNA was not used to check the table's D call, TRBD2. The CDR3 runs to 17 residues. The germline V gene has CDR1 KGHTA and CDR2 FQNQQP. The part of the CDR3 DNA that was read is TGCTCCAGCAGTCCCTACTGGGGGGGCGAGGGTGCAGAAACGCTGTAT. The encoded protein is CSSSPYWGGEGAETLY. The whole CDR3 reads CSSSPYWGGEGAETLYF.

With regard to this clone: Gene names follow the mouse nomenclature. The read ends 1 residue before the CDR3 terminus; that terminus is restored from the germline J gene. The J gene is TRBJ1-1, the V gene TRBV23; TRBD1, the D gene given by the table, was not confirmed from the DNA. The CDR3 extends over 12 amino acids. Per germline, CDR1 KGHTA and CDR2 FQNQQP. The CDR3: CSSGTANTEVFF. The sequenced CDR3 bases are TGCTCCAGCGGGACAGCAAACACAGAAGTCTTC.

Concerning this clone itself: Mouse gene names apply. The CDR3 goes on 1 residue after the read ends, and that part is filled in from the germline J gene. This chain connects TRBV12-1 to TRBJ2-2; 8 bases map to TRBD1. Germline assignment: CDR1 SGHSN and CDR2 HYEKVE. The CDR3 is 16 residues long. Trimming at V came to 0 bases and at J to 4 bases, leaving 6 bases not matched to a gene. The chain's CDR3 is CASSLIRGPRTGQLYF. CDR3 DNA, as far as it was read: TGTGCCAGCTCTCTCATCAGGGGGCCCCGCACCGGGCAGCTCTAC.

A word on this clone: Here the gene names and germline are mouse. The CDR3 end is not reached by the read, which stops 1 residue before it; the germline J gene fills it in. The chain joins TRBV31 to TRBJ2-5, with 9 nucleotides matching TRBD2. V gave up 0 bases and J gave up 3 bases; unmatched junction bases: 1. The CDR3 consists of 14 residues. Germline V gives CDR1 GKSSPN, CDR2 SITVG. CDR3 bases read: TGTGCCTGGAGTCTAGACTGGGGGCAAGACACCCAGTAC. This encodes CAWSLDWGQDTQY. The full-length CDR3 reads as CAWSLDWGQDTQYF.

This clone was observed a handful of times. Mouse gene names and germline throughout. The read stops 1 residue short of the end of the CDR3; the missing end is completed from the germline J gene. The chain joins TRBV16 to TRBJ2-7; a weak D match, TRBD1 (6 bases). V shed 3 bases and J shed 4 bases, with 10 bases lying between them. The CDR3 is made up of 13 amino acids. Germline values: CDR1 SGHSA, CDR2 FRNQAP. CDR3 bases read: TGTGCAAGCAGCTTTGGCAGGGGATATGAACAGTAC. The encoded protein is CASSFGRGYEQY. The complete CDR3 protein is CASSFGRGYEQYF.

This clone was observed a handful of times. Genes here carry mouse names. The CDR3 goes on 1 residue after the read ends, and that part is filled in from the germline J gene. The chain employs TRBV2 and TRBJ1-1; 7 nucleotides align to TRBD1. V trimming: 6 bases; J trimming: 1 base; junction bases outside the gene matches: 5. Germline lookup yields CDR1 LGHNA and CDR2 YSYQKL. The CDR3 extends over 14 amino acids. CDR3 region: CASRTGRRNTEVFF. The CDR3 bases that were read are TGTGCCAGCAGGACAGGGAGGCGAAACACAGAAGTCTTC.